This entry is about one T cell receptor beta chain. During construction of the library, unique molecular identifiers were attached to individual cDNA molecules for quantitative, reproducible TCR counting. TCRdb recomputed calls from the RACE reads with MiXCR, one row per CDR3 protein. In the table there are 150,000 to 200,000 distinct CDR3 sequences, approximately 24% of which are singletons. This sample was taken from a study of human T cells and chemical hapten exposure. Study-level information: An approximately 2 cm by approximately 2 cm inner upper arm patch received 2% DPC for sensitization. Upper-back patch tests with 0.01% DPC were read at 6 days. Slight differences in pooled library volume were the main source of varying TCR yields across samples.

Time point given: patch test 3, about 24 weeks after DPC sensitization. The treatment denotes: therapeutic diphenylcyclopropenone sensitization with weekly scalp DPC. Unmatched junction bases numbered 4, after V lost 4 bases and J lost 9 bases. Germline V gene data show CDR1 as GTSNPN and CDR2 as SVGIG (reference sequence). CDR3 size: 12 residues. The specimen was whole blood, collected in connection with sensitization to the hapten diphenylcyclopropenone (DPC). This TCR was sampled from a middle-aged woman with alopecia areata. Some clones in this sample may be carry-over from other donors' samples. The chain combines TRBV30 with TRBJ2-1; 9 positions match TRBD1. The CDR3 region is CAWTKDRGEQFF. The CDR3 nucleotides read TGTGCCTGGACGAAGGACAGGGGTGAGCAGTTCTTC.